This T cell receptor (beta chain) was sequenced in a study of cytomegalovirus exposure and HLA in healthy donors. Study-wide points: Relative to the approximately 670-donor mean, N-insertions were reportedly fewer in an Asian-associated ancestry cluster in a later analysis.

As to this clone: Its target is not known.

With 60 Vbeta and 13 Jbeta primers, the PCR was carried out. Clones were read by immunoSEQ multiplex PCR, and TCRdb kept only the in-frame ones, dropping some. The sample includes about 200,000 clones, 70% to 85% seen only once; the top ten take about 0.094%. The germline V gene encodes CDR1 SGDLS and CDR2 YYNGEE. With 4 bases removed from V and 2 bases from J, the gap between germline ends came to 13 bases. The CDR3 contains 15 residues. This sequence was found in a boy aged 2 to 10 in good health and CMV-seronegative. The chain carries TRBV9 and TRBJ1-3, with D perhaps matching TRBD1 (5 bases). Sequenced: PBMCs. CDR3 amino acids: CASSLREGPGNTIYF. Here the CDR3 DNA reads TGTGCCAGCAGCCTCAGGGAGGGACCTGGAAACACCATATATTTT.